The rows below give T cell receptor beta chains drawn from one sample of a study of vaccination and CD4 T cells after COVID-19. TCRdb reanalysed the PCR reads using MiXCR and keeps one entry per CDR3 protein. The table records tens of thousands of distinct CDR3 sequences, around two fifths of them present only once. These receptors' targets are unknown. This specimen was CD4+ T cells from blood, cultured in vitro, taken about 7 months after SARS-CoV-2 vaccination. These receptors came from a human donor who had recovered from COVID-19. CDR3s include the opening cysteine and the closing phenylalanine or tryptophan. D genes are given only for firm matches. Rows give clone size only sometimes, using once, few, many, or a class for an expanded clone.

clone_size	j_call	cdr3_length	d_call	v_call	cdr3_nt	cdr3_aa
-	TRBJ2-7	14	-	TRBV19	TGTGCCAGTAGTCCGGGGGTGGGGGCCTACGAGCAGTACTTC	CASSPGVGAYEQYF
-	TRBJ2-3	13	-	TRBV20-1	TGCAGTGCTAGTGTGGCGACCACAGGTACACAGTATTTT	CSASVATTGTQYF
few	TRBJ2-5	15	-	TRBV7-7	TGTGCCAGCAGCCCGTGGGGGTCGGGACAAGAGACCCAGTACTTC	CASSPWGSGQETQYF
-	TRBJ2-3	16	TRBD2	TRBV19	TGTGCCAGTAGTATATCACTAGCGGACATCACAGATACGCAGTATTTT	CASSISLADITDTQYF
few	TRBJ1-5	13	-	TRBV7-2	TGTGCCAGCAGCCCCGTCCACAATCAGCCCCAGCATTTT	CASSPVHNQPQHF
-	TRBJ2-1	15	-	TRBV4-3	TGCGCCAGCAGCCAAGTCGGGGCCTCCGGGGCTGAGCAGTTCTTC	CASSQVGASGAEQFF
few	TRBJ2-5	14	TRBD2	TRBV20-1	TGCAGTGCGGGCGGGGACTACCTCCCGGGGACCCAGTACTTC	CSAGGDYLPGTQYF
once	TRBJ1-2	13	TRBD1	TRBV20-1	TGCAGTGCCAGGGACAGGACTAACTATGGCTACACCTTC	CSARDRTNYGYTF
-	TRBJ2-1	14	-	TRBV19	TGTGCCAGCCACGGCGCTAGCTTCCCTAATGAGCAGTTCTTC	CASHGASFPNEQFF
-	TRBJ2-6	18	-	TRBV6-5	TGTGCCAGCAGTTCCCTGGGGGGTTGGAGCTCTGGGGCCAACGTCCTGACTTTC	CASSSLGGWSSGANVLTF
-	TRBJ2-5	14	-	TRBV6-1	TGTGCCAGCAGGGTTATTTATGACCAAGAGACCCAGTACTTC	CASRVIYDQETQYF
few	TRBJ1-2	14	-	TRBV7-2	TGTGCCAGCAGACCTGGGGGGGCCGACTATGGCTACACCTTC	CASRPGGADYGYTF
-	TRBJ2-2	15	-	TRBV7-9	TGTGCCAGCAGCTGGGGCAGGGGGGAGACCGGGGAGCTGTTTTTT	CASSWGRGETGELFF
-	TRBJ2-7	16	-	TRBV28	TGTGCCAGCAGTCCCGTAGGGCCGTGGGGTTCCTACGAGCAGTACTTC	CASSPVGPWGSYEQYF
few	TRBJ2-3	16	-	TRBV7-2	TGTGCCAGCAATTCTCAGGGGAGGAAAAGGACAGATACGCAGTATTTT	CASNSQGRKRTDTQYF
-	TRBJ2-7	16	TRBD2	TRBV5-6	TGTGCCAGCAGCTTGGCCGGGTTAGCGGGAGATTACGAGCAGTACTTC	CASSLAGLAGDYEQYF
once	TRBJ2-2	13	TRBD2	TRBV6-1	TGTGCGGGGGAGCGGGATATGACCGGGGAGCTGTTTTTT	CAGERDMTGELFF
-	TRBJ2-6	19	TRBD2	TRBV6-5	TGTGCCAGCAGTTACGTTGGACTAGCGGACCATGCCCGGGCCAACGTCCTGACTTTC	CASSYVGLADHARANVLTF
few	TRBJ2-7	15	TRBD2	TRBV11-3	TGTGCCAGCAGCCCCGGACTAGCGGGGGACTACGAGCAGTACTTC	CASSPGLAGDYEQYF
few	TRBJ2-3	13	-	TRBV20-1	TGCAGTGCCACCGGGACTGCCATCAATACGCAGTATTTT	CSATGTAINTQYF
-	TRBJ2-7	16	TRBD2	TRBV20-1	TGCAGTGCTAGAGATATACTAGCGGGAGGGCCGTACGAGCAGTACTTC	CSARDILAGGPYEQYF
-	TRBJ2-3	11	-	TRBV20-1	TGCAGTGCTCCAACGACAGATACGCAGTATTTT	CSAPTTDTQYF
-	TRBJ1-1	13	TRBD1	TRBV7-2	TGTGCCAGCAGCCGAGACAGGGACACTGAAGCTTTCTTT	CASSRDRDTEAFF
-	TRBJ1-5	13	TRBD1	TRBV7-2	TGTGCCAGCAGCCAGGGGGCGAATCAGCCCCAGCATTTT	CASSQGANQPQHF
-	TRBJ2-5	16	-	TRBV11-2	TGTGCCAGCAGCTTAGAGCTTAGAGGGTCGAGAGAGACCCAGTACTTC	CASSLELRGSRETQYF
-	TRBJ2-1	15	TRBD2	TRBV20-1	TGCAGTGCTAGAGTTGGGACTAGCGGGATAGATGAGCAGTTCTTC	CSARVGTSGIDEQFF